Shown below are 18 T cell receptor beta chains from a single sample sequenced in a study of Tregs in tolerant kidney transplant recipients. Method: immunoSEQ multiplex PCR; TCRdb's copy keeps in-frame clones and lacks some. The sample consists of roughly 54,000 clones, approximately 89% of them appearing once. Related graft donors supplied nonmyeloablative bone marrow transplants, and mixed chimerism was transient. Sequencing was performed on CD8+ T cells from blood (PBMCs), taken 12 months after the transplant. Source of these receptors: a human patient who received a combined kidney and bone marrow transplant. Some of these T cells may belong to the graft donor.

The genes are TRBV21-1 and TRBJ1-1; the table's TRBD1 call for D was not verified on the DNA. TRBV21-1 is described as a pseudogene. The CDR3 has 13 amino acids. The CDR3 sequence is CARPGGLYTEAFF. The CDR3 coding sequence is TGTGCCAGACCAGGGGGCTTGTACACTGAAGCTTTCTTT.

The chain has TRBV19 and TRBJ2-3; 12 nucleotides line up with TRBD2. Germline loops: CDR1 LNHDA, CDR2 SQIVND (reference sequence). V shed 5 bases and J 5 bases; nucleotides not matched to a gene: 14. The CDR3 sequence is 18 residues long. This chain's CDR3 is CASSPSLAGGVQRDTQYF. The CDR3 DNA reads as TGTGCCAGTAGTCCCTCCCTAGCGGGAGGGGTCCAAAGAGATACGCAGTATTTT.

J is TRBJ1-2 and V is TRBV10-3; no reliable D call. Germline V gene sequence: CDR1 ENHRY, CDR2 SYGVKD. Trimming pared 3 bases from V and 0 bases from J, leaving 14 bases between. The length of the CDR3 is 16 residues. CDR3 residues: CAISDPAFRTNYGYTF. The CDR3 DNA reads TGTGCCATCAGTGACCCTGCTTTTAGAACTAACTATGGCTACACCTTC.

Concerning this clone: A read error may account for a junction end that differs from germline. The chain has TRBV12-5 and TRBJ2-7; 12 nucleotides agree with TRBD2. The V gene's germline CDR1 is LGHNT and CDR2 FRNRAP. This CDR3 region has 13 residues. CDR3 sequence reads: CASGPGGLAGLEF. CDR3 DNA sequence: TGTGCTAGTGGTCCCGGAGGACTAGCGGGACTCGAATTC.

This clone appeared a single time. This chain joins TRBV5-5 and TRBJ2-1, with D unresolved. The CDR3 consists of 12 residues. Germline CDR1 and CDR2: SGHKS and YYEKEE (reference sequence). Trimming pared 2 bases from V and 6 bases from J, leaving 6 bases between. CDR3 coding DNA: TGTGCCAGCAGCTTATCTCTCAATGAGCAGTTCTTC. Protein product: CASSLSLNEQFF.

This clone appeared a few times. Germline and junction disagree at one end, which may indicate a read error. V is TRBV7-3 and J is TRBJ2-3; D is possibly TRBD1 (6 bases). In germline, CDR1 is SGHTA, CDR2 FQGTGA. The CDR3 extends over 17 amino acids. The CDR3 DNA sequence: TGCGCCAGCAGCCAAGGAAGAGGGGGACATAGCACAGATACGCAGTATTTT. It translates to CASSQGRGGHSTDTQYF.

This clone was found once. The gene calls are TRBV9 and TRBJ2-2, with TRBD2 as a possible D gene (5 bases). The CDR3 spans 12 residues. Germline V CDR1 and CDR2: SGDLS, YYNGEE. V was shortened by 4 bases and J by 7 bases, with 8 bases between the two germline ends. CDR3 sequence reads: CASSPGSGELFF. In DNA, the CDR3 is TGTGCCAGCAGCCCGGGAAGCGGGGAGCTGTTTTTT. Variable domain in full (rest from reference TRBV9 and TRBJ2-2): DSGVTQTPKHLITATGQRVTLRCSPRSGDLSVYWYQQSLDQGLQFLIQYYNGEERAKGNILERFSAQQFPDLHSELNLSSLELGDSALYFCASSPGSGELFFGEGSRLTVL.

In DNA, the CDR3 is TGCAGCGTCTTGTGGACAAGGAACACCGGGGAGCTGTTTTTT. Amino acids: CSVLWTRNTGELFF. The V gene is TRBV29-1, the J gene TRBJ2-2, with D possibly matching TRBD1 (5 bases). Germline V gene lookup returns CDR1 SQVTM and CDR2 ANQGSEA. Trimming removed 6 bases from V and 1 base from J, with 12 bases in between. This CDR3 region has 14 residues.

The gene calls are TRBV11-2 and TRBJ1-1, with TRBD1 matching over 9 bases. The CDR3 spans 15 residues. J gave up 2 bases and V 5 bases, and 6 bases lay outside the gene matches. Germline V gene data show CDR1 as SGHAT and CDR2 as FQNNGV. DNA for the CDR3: TGTGCCAGCAGCCGAGGGACAGGGTTCAACACTGAAGCTTTCTTT. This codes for CASSRGTGFNTEAFF.

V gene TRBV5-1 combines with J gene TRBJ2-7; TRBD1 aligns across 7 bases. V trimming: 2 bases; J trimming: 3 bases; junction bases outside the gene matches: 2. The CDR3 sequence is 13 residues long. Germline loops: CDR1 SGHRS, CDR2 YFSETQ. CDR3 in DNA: TGCGCCAGCAGCTTCAGACAGGGCTACGAGCAGTACTTC. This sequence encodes CASSFRQGYEQYF.

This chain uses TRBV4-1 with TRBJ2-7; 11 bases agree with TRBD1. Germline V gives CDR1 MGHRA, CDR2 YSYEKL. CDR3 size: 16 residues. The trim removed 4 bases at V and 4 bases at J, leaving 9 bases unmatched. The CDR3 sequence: CASSPPGQGAGYEQYF. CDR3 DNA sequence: TGCGCCAGCAGCCCCCCCGGACAGGGGGCTGGGTACGAGCAGTACTTC.

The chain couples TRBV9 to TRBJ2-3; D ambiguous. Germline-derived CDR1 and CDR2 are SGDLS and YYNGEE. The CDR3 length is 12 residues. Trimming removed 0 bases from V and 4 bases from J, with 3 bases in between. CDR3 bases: TGTGCCAGCAGCGTAGCCTCAGATACGCAGTATTTT. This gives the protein CASSVASDTQYF.

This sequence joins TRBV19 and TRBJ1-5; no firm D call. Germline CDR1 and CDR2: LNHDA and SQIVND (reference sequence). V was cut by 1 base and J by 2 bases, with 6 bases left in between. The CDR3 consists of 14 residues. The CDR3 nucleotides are TGTGCCAGTAGTATAGCAGGCGGCAATCAGCCCCAGCATTTT. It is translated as CASSIAGGNQPQHF.

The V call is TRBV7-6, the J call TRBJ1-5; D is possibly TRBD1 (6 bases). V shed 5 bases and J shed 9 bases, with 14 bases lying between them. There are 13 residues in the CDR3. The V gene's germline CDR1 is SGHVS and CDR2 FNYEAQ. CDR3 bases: TGTGCCAGCAGCCATAAACAGGGCGCGCCCCAGCATTTT. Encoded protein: CASSHKQGAPQHF.

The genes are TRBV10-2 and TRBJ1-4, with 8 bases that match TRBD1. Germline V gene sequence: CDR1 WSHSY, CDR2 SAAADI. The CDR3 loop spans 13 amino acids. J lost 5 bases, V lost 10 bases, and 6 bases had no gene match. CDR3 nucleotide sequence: TGCGCCATTCTACAGGGGGAAAATGAAAAACTGTTTTTT. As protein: CAILQGENEKLFF.

CDR3 DNA: TGTGCCATCCTAACCGGAGGGACTGAAGCTTTCTTT. Translation gives CAILTGGTEAFF. The chain joins TRBV10-3 to TRBJ1-1, with D unresolved. Per the germline V gene, CDR1 is ENHRY and CDR2 is SYGVKD. The V and J ends lost 8 bases and 5 bases respectively, with 12 bases between them. This CDR3 region has 12 residues.

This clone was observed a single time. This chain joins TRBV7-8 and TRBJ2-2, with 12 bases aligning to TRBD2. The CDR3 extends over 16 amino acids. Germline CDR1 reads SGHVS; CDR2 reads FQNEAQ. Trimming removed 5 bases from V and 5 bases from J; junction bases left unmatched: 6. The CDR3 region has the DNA TGTGCCAGCAGCATCGGACTAGCGGGAATGACCGGGGAGCTGTTTTTT. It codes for CASSIGLAGMTGELFF.

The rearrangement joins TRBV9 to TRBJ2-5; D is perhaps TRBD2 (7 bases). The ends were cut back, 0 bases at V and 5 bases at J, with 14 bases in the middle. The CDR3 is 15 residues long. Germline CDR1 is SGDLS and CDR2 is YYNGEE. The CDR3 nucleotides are TGTGCCAGCAGCGTAGTTCGGGGGGCCTACGAGACCCAGTACTTC. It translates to CASSVVRGAYETQYF.